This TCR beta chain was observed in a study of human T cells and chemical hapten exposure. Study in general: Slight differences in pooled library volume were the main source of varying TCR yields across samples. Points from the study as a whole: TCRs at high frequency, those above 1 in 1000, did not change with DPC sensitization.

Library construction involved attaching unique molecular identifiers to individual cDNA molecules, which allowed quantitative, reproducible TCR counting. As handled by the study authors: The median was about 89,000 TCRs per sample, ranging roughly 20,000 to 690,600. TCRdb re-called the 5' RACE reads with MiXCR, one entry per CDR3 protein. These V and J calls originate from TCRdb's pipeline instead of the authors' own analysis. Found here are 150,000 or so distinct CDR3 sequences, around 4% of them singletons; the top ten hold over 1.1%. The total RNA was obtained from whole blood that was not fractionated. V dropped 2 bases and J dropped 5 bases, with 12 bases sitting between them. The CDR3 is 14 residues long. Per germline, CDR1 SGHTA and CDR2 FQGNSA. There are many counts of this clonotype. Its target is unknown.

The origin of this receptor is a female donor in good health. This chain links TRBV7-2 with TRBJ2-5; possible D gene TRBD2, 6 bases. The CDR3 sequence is CASSLTGTLETQYF. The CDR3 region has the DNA TGTGCCAGCAGCTTAACTGGGACTCTGGAGACCCAGTACTTC.